A single T cell receptor (beta chain) is shown here with its context. The antigen is unknown. The CDR3 sequence is 14 residues long. CDR1 and CDR2 (germline): MNHEY, SVGEGT. Between the trimmed V and J ends, which lost 1 base and 2 bases, there was a span of 7 bases. The data were taken from a study of CD4 T cells in relation to SARS-CoV-2 and coronaviruses. TCRdb's table, derived via immunoSEQ multiplex PCR, lists solely in-frame clones and lacks some. The top ten hold less than 3.5% of the sample, which has tens of thousands of clones, about three quarters seen once. V is TRBV6-2 or TRBV6-3 and J is TRBJ2-3; D remains ambiguous. Sequenced input: memory CD4+ T cells from PBMCs, cultured in vitro. This TCR was sampled from an adult with COVID-19. The CDR3 DNA sequence: TGTGCCAGCAGTTACTTGGCCTTCACAGATACGCAGTATTTT. This translates into CASSYLAFTDTQYF.